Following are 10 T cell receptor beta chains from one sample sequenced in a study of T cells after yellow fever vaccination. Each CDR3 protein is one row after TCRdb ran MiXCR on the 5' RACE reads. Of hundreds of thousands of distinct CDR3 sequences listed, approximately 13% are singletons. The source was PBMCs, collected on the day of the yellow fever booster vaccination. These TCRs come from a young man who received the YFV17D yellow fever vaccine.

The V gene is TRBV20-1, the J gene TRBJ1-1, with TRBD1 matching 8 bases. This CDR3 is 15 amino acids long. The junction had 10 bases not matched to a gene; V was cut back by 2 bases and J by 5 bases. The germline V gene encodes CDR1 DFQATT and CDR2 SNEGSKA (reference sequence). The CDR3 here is CSARPPTGEETEAFF. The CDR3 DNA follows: TGCAGTGCTAGACCCCCGACAGGGGAAGAAACTGAAGCTTTCTTT.

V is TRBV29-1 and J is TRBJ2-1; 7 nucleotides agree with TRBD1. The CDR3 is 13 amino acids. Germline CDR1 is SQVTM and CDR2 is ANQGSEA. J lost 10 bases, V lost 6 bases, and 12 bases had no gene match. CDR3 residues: CSVLGQEGQEQFF. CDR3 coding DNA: TGCAGCGTATTAGGACAGGAAGGTCAAGAGCAGTTCTTC.

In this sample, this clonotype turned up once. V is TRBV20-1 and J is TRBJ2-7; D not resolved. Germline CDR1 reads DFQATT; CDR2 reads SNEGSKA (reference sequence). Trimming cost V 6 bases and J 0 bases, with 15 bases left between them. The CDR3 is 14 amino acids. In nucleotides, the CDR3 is TGCAGTGCAAAAGCGCCCGTTAGCTCCTACGAGCAGTACTTC. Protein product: CSAKAPVSSYEQYF.

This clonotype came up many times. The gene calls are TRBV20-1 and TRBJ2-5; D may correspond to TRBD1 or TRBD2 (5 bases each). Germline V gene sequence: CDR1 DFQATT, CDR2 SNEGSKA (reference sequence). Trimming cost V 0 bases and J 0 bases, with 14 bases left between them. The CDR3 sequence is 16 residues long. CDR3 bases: TGCAGTGCTAGAGATCTGGGGACGGCCTACCAAGAGACCCAGTACTTC. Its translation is CSARDLGTAYQETQYF.

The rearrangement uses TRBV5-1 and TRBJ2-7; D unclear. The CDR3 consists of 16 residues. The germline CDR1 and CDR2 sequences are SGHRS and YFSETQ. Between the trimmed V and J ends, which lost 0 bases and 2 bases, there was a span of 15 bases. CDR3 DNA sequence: TGCGCCAGCAGCTTGGGCCCATCCGATTGGACCTACGAGCAGTACTTC. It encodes CASSLGPSDWTYEQYF.

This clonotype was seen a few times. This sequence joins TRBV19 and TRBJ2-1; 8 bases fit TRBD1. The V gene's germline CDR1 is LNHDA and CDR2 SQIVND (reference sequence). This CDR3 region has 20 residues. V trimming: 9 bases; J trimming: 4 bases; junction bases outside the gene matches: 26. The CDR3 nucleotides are TGTGCCAGATTCTCTTACCGGGACAGGACACCTCCGGTAGTATACAATGAGCAGTTCTTC. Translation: CARFSYRDRTPPVVYNEQFF.

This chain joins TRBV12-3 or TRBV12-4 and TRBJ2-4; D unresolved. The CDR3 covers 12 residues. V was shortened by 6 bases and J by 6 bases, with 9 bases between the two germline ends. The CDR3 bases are TGTGCCAGCAGGGAAATCGGAAACATTCAGTACTTC. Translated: CASREIGNIQYF.

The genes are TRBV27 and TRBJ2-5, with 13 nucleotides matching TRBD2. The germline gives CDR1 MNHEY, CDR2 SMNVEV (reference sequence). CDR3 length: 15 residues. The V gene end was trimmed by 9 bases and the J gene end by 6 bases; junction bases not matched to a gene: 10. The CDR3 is CASLTSGRAKKTQYF. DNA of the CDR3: TGTGCCAGTCTTACTAGCGGGAGGGCCAAAAAGACCCAGTACTTC.

The CDR3 DNA sequence: TGTGCCAGCAGCGGGGTGACTAGCGGGAGGGGCGATGAGCAGTTCTTC. Amino acids: CASSGVTSGRGDEQFF. This chain uses TRBV11-2 with TRBJ2-1; TRBD2 agrees at 14 bases. V shed 5 bases and J 8 bases; nucleotides not matched to a gene: 8. This CDR3 comprises 16 residues. CDR1 is SGHAT, CDR2 FQNNGV, per germline.

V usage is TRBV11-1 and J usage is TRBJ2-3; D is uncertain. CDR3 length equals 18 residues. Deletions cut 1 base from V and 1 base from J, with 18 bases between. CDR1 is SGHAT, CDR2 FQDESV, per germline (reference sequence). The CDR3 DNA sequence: TGTGCCAGCAGCTTAGGAGTTCGGCTGACAAGCGGCACAGATACGCAGTATTTT. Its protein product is CASSLGVRLTSGTDTQYF.